Listed here are 21 T cell receptor beta chains from one sample, sequenced in a study of blood T cell repertoires in COVID-19. The protocol was immunoSEQ multiplex PCR, while the TCRdb copy is restricted to in-frame clones and leaves out a portion. The sample has about 120,000 clones; approximately 80% are singletons. Sequenced sample: peripheral blood. These receptor sequences come from a human donor in a cohort sampled during active COVID-19.

This chain links TRBV15 with TRBJ2-6, with 7 bases that match TRBD2. The V segment lost 11 bases and the J segment 4 bases; nucleotides outside the gene matches: 2. The CDR3 runs 12 residues. Germline loops: CDR1 LNHNV, CDR2 YYDKDF (reference sequence). CDR3 DNA: TGTGCCGCGGGGGTAGGGGCCAACGTCCTGACTTTC. This encodes CAAGVGANVLTF.

The gene calls are TRBV7-9 and TRBJ1-2, with 12 bases fitting TRBD1. Germline CDR1 SEHNR, CDR2 FQNEAQ (reference sequence). The length of the CDR3 is 17 residues. The V segment lost 1 base and the J segment 8 bases; nucleotides outside the gene matches: 11. CDR3 region: CASSLGGTGGISGGYTF. For the CDR3, the DNA is TGTGCCAGCAGCTTAGGAGGGACAGGGGGCATTTCTGGCGGCTACACCTTC.

V usage is TRBV19 and J usage is TRBJ2-5; TRBD2 is a possible D gene (5 bases). CDR1 and CDR2 from the germline V gene are LNHDA and SQIVND (reference sequence). V was cut by 3 bases and J by 1 base, with 12 bases left in between. The CDR3 covers 15 residues. The CDR3 protein is CASSMNAGSQETQYF. The CDR3 nucleotides are TGTGCCAGTAGTATGAATGCGGGTTCCCAAGAGACCCAGTACTTC.

This clone has more than one count but fewer than ten. The rearrangement links TRBV9 to TRBJ2-1; D perhaps matches TRBD1 (6 bases). Germline CDR1 SGDLS, CDR2 YYNGEE. This CDR3 is built from 15 residues. Trimming took 3 bases from V and 3 from J, leaving 13 bases between them. For the CDR3, the DNA is TGTGCCAGCAGCGCCGGACAGAACATCTACAATGAGCAGTTCTTC. This translates into CASSAGQNIYNEQFF. The full variable domain, completed using reference TRBV9 and TRBJ2-1, is DSGVTQTPKHLITATGQRVTLRCSPRSGDLSVYWYQQSLDQGLQFLIQYYNGEERAKGNILERFSAQQFPDLHSELNLSSLELGDSALYFCASSAGQNIYNEQFFGPGTRLTVL.

J is TRBJ1-1 and V is TRBV27; 7 bases map to TRBD1. Germline V gene lookup returns CDR1 MNHEY and CDR2 SMNVEV (reference sequence). The CDR3 length is 14 residues. J gave up 12 bases and V 6 bases, and 16 bases lay outside the gene matches. The DNA of the CDR3 is TGTGCCAGCAGACTAGGAGGGCAGGGGGGTAAGTCTTTCTTT. Residues: CASRLGGQGGKSFF.

The chain has TRBV7-2 and TRBJ1-1; no definite D call. The CDR3 runs 11 residues. V was pared by 5 bases and J by 12 bases, with 13 bases between. The germline CDR1 and CDR2 sequences are SGHTA and FQGNSA. The CDR3 sequence is CASSVVLAPFF. CDR3 nucleotides: TGTGCCAGCAGCGTGGTTTTAGCCCCTTTCTTT. The full variable domain, in which reference TRBV7-2 and TRBJ1-1 provide the parts outside the CDR3, is GAGVSQSPSNKVTEKGKDVELRCDPISGHTALYWYRQSLGQGLEFLIYFQGNSAPDKSGLPSDRFSAERTGGSVSTLTIQRTQQEDSAVYLCASSVVLAPFFGQGTRLTVV.

The CDR3 protein is CSARESGYTF. The CDR3 DNA follows: TGCAGTGCTAGAGAGAGCGGCTACACCTTC. The chain has TRBV20-1 and TRBJ1-2; the D is unclear. Trimming cost V 0 bases and J 8 bases, with 4 bases left between them. Germline V gene lookup returns CDR1 DFQATT and CDR2 SNEGSKA (reference sequence). The CDR3 runs 10 residues.

The CDR3 protein is CSGGQGNEKLFF. CDR3 sequence (DNA): TGCAGCGGCGGACAGGGCAATGAAAAACTGTTTTTT. The rearrangement links TRBV29-1 to TRBJ1-4; 8 bases are a match to TRBD1. V was clipped by 7 bases and J by 5 bases; unmatched bases: 3. This CDR3 is 12 amino acids long. Germline CDR1 and CDR2: SQVTM and ANQGSEA. Full variable domain (remainder filled in from reference TRBV29-1 and TRBJ1-4): SAVISQKPSRDICQRGTSLTIQCQVDSQVTMMFWYRQQPGQSLTLIATANQGSEATYESGFVIDKFPISRPNLTFSTLTVSNMSPEDSSIYLCSGGQGNEKLFFGSGTQLSVL.

The genes are TRBV7-2 and TRBJ1-3; 7 positions agree with TRBD1. Germline trimming cut 5 bases from V and 2 bases from J; bases unmatched to any gene: 6. This CDR3 is 15 amino acids long. Germline-derived CDR1 and CDR2 are SGHTA and FQGNSA. The CDR3 DNA reads TGTGCCAGCAGCGTAAGACAGGGCACTGGAAACACCATATATTTT. It encodes CASSVRQGTGNTIYF. The variable domain in full, with the rest retrieved from reference TRBV7-2 and TRBJ1-3, is GAGVSQSPSNKVTEKGKDVELRCDPISGHTALYWYRQSLGQGLEFLIYFQGNSAPDKSGLPSDRFSAERTGGSVSTLTIQRTQQEDSAVYLCASSVRQGTGNTIYFGEGSWLTVV.

The V call is TRBV7-6, the J call TRBJ2-1; possibly TRBD1 for D (6 bases). The CDR3 covers 15 residues. Germline CDR1 SGHVS, CDR2 FNYEAQ. Trimming took off 2 bases at V and 6 bases at J, with 14 bases between the two ends. The CDR3 DNA reads TGTGCCAGCAGCTTAAATCAGGGGCCCTCCAATGAGCAGTTCTTC. It encodes CASSLNQGPSNEQFF.

V usage is TRBV4-1 and J usage is TRBJ1-1; 10 nucleotides line up with TRBD1. The V and J ends lost 1 base and 5 bases, in that order; junction bases with no gene match: 4. The germline gives CDR1 MGHRA, CDR2 YSYEKL. There are 15 residues in the CDR3. The CDR3 DNA is TGCGCCAGCAGCCAAGGGGGGACAGGGGATACTGAAGCTTTCTTT. Its translation: CASSQGGTGDTEAFF.

This chain links TRBV6-5 with TRBJ2-3, with D possibly TRBD1 on 7 matching bases. Germline V gene data show CDR1 as MNHEY and CDR2 as SVGAGI. This CDR3 is built from 15 residues. V lost 6 bases and J 4 bases, leaving 17 bases between the germline ends. CDR3 residues: CASRSTGTGADTQYF. The CDR3 DNA reads as TGTGCCAGCAGATCGACAGGGACGGGGGCAGATACGCAGTATTTT.

The chain uses TRBV5-1 and TRBJ2-5; 13 nucleotides match TRBD2. CDR3 size: 17 residues. V dropped 4 bases and J dropped 6; count of bases not matched to a gene: 12. Germline V gene sequence: CDR1 SGHRS, CDR2 YFSETQ. The CDR3 sequence is CASSIQGLAGAVKTQYF. CDR3 DNA: TGCGCCAGCAGCATCCAAGGACTAGCGGGGGCGGTTAAGACCCAGTACTTC.

J is TRBJ2-7 and V is TRBV9; D possibly corresponds to TRBD2 (6 bases). CDR3 length: 15 residues. V was trimmed by 3 bases and J by 7 bases, leaving 20 bases between them. Looked up from germline, CDR1 is SGDLS and CDR2 is YYNGEE. CDR3 residues: CASSGGVRGLGEQYF. CDR3 coding DNA: TGTGCCAGCAGCGGAGGGGTCCGGGGACTTGGGGAGCAGTACTTC.

The chain couples TRBV9 to TRBJ1-2; D gene unclear. Looked up from germline, CDR1 is SGDLS and CDR2 is YYNGEE. The V end lost 2 bases, the J end lost 2 bases, and 10 bases lay between the germline ends. There are 14 residues in the CDR3. The CDR3 reads CASSVPPENYGYTF. In nucleotides, the CDR3 is TGTGCCAGCAGCGTCCCTCCGGAGAACTATGGCTACACCTTC. Filled out from reference TRBV9 and TRBJ1-2, the complete variable domain reads DSGVTQTPKHLITATGQRVTLRCSPRSGDLSVYWYQQSLDQGLQFLIQYYNGEERAKGNILERFSAQQFPDLHSELNLSSLELGDSALYFCASSVPPENYGYTFGSGTRLTVV.

This clone has only one observation. Other DNA sequences in the same sample also yield this CDR3. The V call is TRBV7-9, the J call TRBJ1-2, with D possibly TRBD1 on 6 matching bases. V was pared by 1 base and J by 2 bases, with 8 bases between. From germline, CDR1 is SEHNR and CDR2 FQNEAQ (reference sequence). CDR3 length: 14 amino acids. The CDR3 DNA follows: TGTGCCAGCAGCTTAGTTCAGGGGAACTATGGCTACACCTTC. Its translation is CASSLVQGNYGYTF.

The chain carries TRBV7-6 and TRBJ2-5; D may be TRBD2 (5 bases). The ends were cut back, 5 bases at V and 1 base at J, with 17 bases in the middle. Germline CDR1 and CDR2: SGHVS and FNYEAQ. The length of the CDR3 is 16 residues. CDR3 DNA: TGTGCCAGCAGCCAAGGGTTTAGCGAGGGCCAAGAGACCCAGTACTTC. As protein: CASSQGFSEGQETQYF.

The rearrangement uses TRBV7-9 and TRBJ2-3, with 7 nucleotides matching TRBD1. Losses at the gene ends were 5 bases for V and 2 bases for J; bases not matched to a gene: 13. The germline V gene encodes CDR1 SEHNR and CDR2 FQNEAQ (reference sequence). The CDR3 extends over 17 amino acids. The CDR3 loop reads CASSPPRDRSPTDTQYF. DNA of the CDR3: TGTGCCAGCAGCCCCCCCCGGGACAGAAGCCCCACAGATACGCAGTATTTT.

This chain links TRBV19 with TRBJ2-5; the D gene is possibly TRBD1 (5 bases). Germline V CDR1 and CDR2: LNHDA, SQIVND (reference sequence). This CDR3 comprises 13 residues. V shed 3 bases and J shed 4 bases, with 9 bases lying between them. The CDR3 DNA follows: TGTGCCAGTAGTATGGGGCGAGGAGAGACCCAGTACTTC. This sequence encodes CASSMGRGETQYF.

The chain links TRBV6-5 to TRBJ1-5; 8 bases map to TRBD1. V lost 6 bases, J lost 0 bases, and 4 bases stayed unmatched. The CDR3 is made up of 15 amino acids. Germline loops: CDR1 MNHEY, CDR2 SVGAGI. DNA of the CDR3: TGTGCCAGCAGAGGACAGGGCTCTAGCAATCAGCCCCAGCATTTT. Its protein product is CASRGQGSSNQPQHF.

This chain connects TRBV18 to TRBJ2-7; the match to TRBD1 covers 9 bases. V shed 4 bases and J 9 bases; nucleotides not matched to a gene: 10. Germline loops: CDR1 KGHSH, CDR2 LQKENI. CDR3 size: 14 residues. CDR3 protein: CASSHDRGNSGQYF. CDR3 bases: TGTGCCAGCTCACATGACAGGGGGAATTCCGGGCAGTACTTC.